One and the same sample provided the 26 T cell receptor beta chains below, sequenced in a study of blood T cell repertoires in COVID-19. Generated by immunoSEQ multiplex PCR, the TCRdb table keeps only in-frame clones and is missing some. The sample has over 120,000 clones, 81% seen once. The sequenced sample was peripheral blood. Receptors originate from a human donor in a cohort sampled during active COVID-19.

V is TRBV29-1 and J is TRBJ2-7, with TRBD1 matching over 10 bases. Trimming cost V 0 bases and J 3 bases; bases outside gene matches: 8. The CDR3 is made up of 16 amino acids. Germline V gene data show CDR1 as SQVTM and CDR2 as ANQGSEA. The CDR3 DNA sequence: TGCAGCGTTGAAGATAAGGGGGACAGGGGATACTACGAGCAGTACTTC. This translates into CSVEDKGDRGYYEQYF.

This clone was detected a few times. The genes are TRBV28 and TRBJ1-1; D might be TRBD1 (6 bases). CDR1 MDHEN and CDR2 SYDVKM come from the germline V gene. This CDR3 spans 15 amino acids. With 5 bases removed from V and 7 bases from J, the gap between germline ends came to 20 bases. This chain's CDR3 is CASSPGGQGGGEAFF. As DNA, the CDR3 is TGTGCCAGCAGTCCCGGTGGTCAGGGAGGGGGTGAAGCTTTCTTT.

The V gene is TRBV9, the J gene TRBJ2-7, with 9 bases fitting TRBD1. The CDR3 loop spans 14 amino acids. V lost 3 bases, J lost 6 bases, and 7 bases stayed unmatched. Germline V gives CDR1 SGDLS, CDR2 YYNGEE. CDR3 sequence: CASSARDRETEQYF. In DNA form, the CDR3 reads TGTGCCAGCAGCGCCCGGGACAGGGAAACCGAGCAGTACTTC. Together with reference TRBV9 and TRBJ2-7, the CDR3 gives the full variable domain: DSGVTQTPKHLITATGQRVTLRCSPRSGDLSVYWYQQSLDQGLQFLIQYYNGEERAKGNILERFSAQQFPDLHSELNLSSLELGDSALYFCASSARDRETEQYFGPGTRLTVT.

The chain couples TRBV7-9 to TRBJ2-1; possibly TRBD2 for D (5 bases). Per germline, CDR1 SEHNR and CDR2 FQNEAQ (reference sequence). V dropped 0 bases and J dropped 10 bases, with 10 bases sitting between them. This CDR3 region has 13 residues. The CDR3 loop reads CASSLASAPEQFF. Written as DNA, the CDR3 is TGTGCCAGCAGCTTAGCTAGCGCGCCAGAGCAGTTCTTC.

This clone was observed once. V usage is TRBV4-2 and J usage is TRBJ1-4, with D tentatively TRBD1 (5 bases). Trimming removed 1 base at V and 5 bases at J, with 14 bases between. This CDR3 has 16 residues. The germline V gene encodes CDR1 LGHNA and CDR2 YNFKEQ. The CDR3 sequence is CASSQVQGRTNEKLFF. In DNA, the CDR3 is TGTGCCAGCAGCCAAGTTCAGGGCCGAACCAATGAAAAACTGTTTTTT.

The chain joins TRBV7-3 to TRBJ2-5, with TRBD2 identical over 13 bases. V trimming: 5 bases; J trimming: 5 bases; junction bases outside the gene matches: 14. CDR3 size: 18 residues. Germline V gives CDR1 SGHTA, CDR2 FQGTGA. DNA of the CDR3: TGTGCCAGCAGCCCTAGGCCCGGGACTAGCGGGATGAGGGAGACCCAGTACTTC. Amino acid sequence: CASSPRPGTSGMRETQYF.

This rearrangement joins TRBV9 to TRBJ2-7, with TRBD1 matching 7 bases. This CDR3 region has 14 residues. After removal of 4 bases from V and 1 base from J, the junction contained 5 bases not matched to a gene. Germline loops: CDR1 SGDLS, CDR2 YYNGEE. This CDR3 reads CASSTTGQSYEQYF. Written as DNA, the CDR3 is TGTGCCAGCAGCACTACGGGACAGTCCTACGAGCAGTACTTC.

This chain links TRBV7-2 with TRBJ2-7, with D perhaps TRBD2 (5 bases). CDR3 length equals 15 residues. Between the trimmed V and J ends, which lost 1 base and 2 bases, there was a span of 12 bases. Germline V gene sequence: CDR1 SGHTA, CDR2 FQGNSA. DNA of the CDR3: TGTGCCAGCAGCTTAGGAACTAGTTTCCCCTACGAGCAGTACTTC. Translated: CASSLGTSFPYEQYF.

The V gene is TRBV6-5, the J gene TRBJ2-7, with 8 bases lining up with TRBD2. The CDR3 contains 15 residues. The ends lost 6 bases at V and 3 bases at J; junction bases unmatched: 10. CDR1 and CDR2 (germline): MNHEY, SVGAGI. In DNA, the CDR3 is TGTGCCAGCAGGAGAACGGGAGGGCCACGCTACGAGCAGTACTTC. The encoded protein is CASRRTGGPRYEQYF.

In its sample, this clone was seen a few times. V and J are TRBV4-1 and TRBJ2-7; a possible D gene is TRBD2 (6 bases). V was clipped by 3 bases and J by 2 bases, with 14 bases between them. The CDR3 runs to 15 residues. Germline V lookup: CDR1 MGHRA, CDR2 YSYEKL. The CDR3 DNA reads TGCGCCAGCAGCCAGGATCTTAGCGGAGCCTACGAGCAGTACTTC. Protein sequence: CASSQDLSGAYEQYF.

This rearrangement joins TRBV18 to TRBJ2-3; D is unclear. V shed 3 bases and J shed 4 bases, with 11 bases lying between them. CDR3 length equals 14 residues. The germline CDR1 and CDR2 sequences are KGHSH and LQKENI. This CDR3 is CASSPSRNSDTQYF. CDR3 in DNA: TGTGCCAGCTCACCCTCCAGGAATTCAGATACGCAGTATTTT.

This clone came up once. V and J are TRBV27 and TRBJ2-7, with D unclear. CDR3 length: 13 amino acids. Trimming took off 3 bases at V and 0 bases at J, with 6 bases between the two ends. Germline-derived CDR1 and CDR2 are MNHEY and SMNVEV (reference sequence). The CDR3 is CASSLARSYEQYF. The CDR3 DNA is TGTGCCAGCAGTTTGGCCCGCTCCTACGAGCAGTACTTC.

This chain connects TRBV7-2 to TRBJ2-2; 7 nucleotides agree with TRBD1. Trimming took 4 bases from V and 4 from J; bases not matched to a gene: 3. The CDR3 loop spans 14 amino acids. Germline lookup yields CDR1 SGHTA and CDR2 FQGNSA. CDR3 bases: TGTGCCAGCAGCTCGGGACAGTCCACCGGGGAGCTGTTTTTT. Protein product: CASSSGQSTGELFF.

V usage is TRBV4-1 and J usage is TRBJ2-7; 9 nucleotides match TRBD1. CDR3 length equals 15 residues. Germline values: CDR1 MGHRA, CDR2 YSYEKL. V trimming: 3 bases; J trimming: 2 bases; junction bases outside the gene matches: 5. The CDR3 region has the DNA TGCGCCAGCAGCCAGGCCGGGACAGGGACCTACGAGCAGTACTTC. Encoded protein: CASSQAGTGTYEQYF.

This clone came up a few times. The chain is built from TRBV3-1 (or the pseudogene TRBV3-2) and TRBJ2-2; tentative D call: TRBD1 (5 bases). The CDR3 covers 15 residues. Germline assignment: CDR1 LGHDT and CDR2 YNNKEL (reference sequence). V dropped 0 bases and J dropped 6 bases, with 11 bases sitting between them. The CDR3 loop reads CASSQDHRYSGELFF. The DNA for the CDR3 is TGTGCCAGCAGCCAAGATCACAGGTATTCCGGGGAGCTGTTTTTT.

The chain uses TRBV5-1 and TRBJ2-7, with a weak D call TRBD1 (5 bases). Germline values: CDR1 SGHRS, CDR2 YFSETQ. The CDR3 sequence is 15 residues long. Trimming shortened V by 0 bases and J by 0 bases, and 10 bases separated the two germline ends. This chain's CDR3 is CASSLGVTASYEQYF. In nucleotides, the CDR3 is TGCGCCAGCAGCTTGGGGGTGACAGCCTCCTACGAGCAGTACTTC.

The V and J genes are TRBV5-4 and TRBJ1-4; D possibly corresponds to TRBD1 (5 bases). V lost 3 bases and J 5 bases, leaving 17 bases between the germline ends. This CDR3 has 16 amino acids. From germline, CDR1 is SGHNT and CDR2 YYREEE (reference sequence). In nucleotides, the CDR3 is TGTGCCAGCAGCTCAACGTTCGGGGGAACAAATGAAAAACTGTTTTTT. This gives the protein CASSSTFGGTNEKLFF.

This chain connects TRBV28 to TRBJ2-7; 9 nucleotides line up with TRBD2. The V gene's germline CDR1 is MDHEN and CDR2 SYDVKM. The CDR3 runs to 13 residues. Trimming at V came to 9 bases and at J to 3 bases, leaving 6 bases not matched to a gene. CDR3 sequence (DNA): TGTGCCAGTCATAGCGGGAGTGACTACGAGCAGTACTTC. It encodes CASHSGSDYEQYF.

CDR3 residues: CASTLAGGDEQYF. DNA of the CDR3: TGTGCCAGCACCCTAGCGGGAGGGGACGAGCAGTACTTC. The chain combines TRBV12-3 or TRBV12-4 with TRBJ2-7, with 12 bases identical to TRBD2. The ends lost 7 bases at V and 5 bases at J; junction bases unmatched: 3. The CDR3 length is 13 residues.

Only a few counts were recorded for this clone. The rearrangement links TRBV5-1 to TRBJ1-5, with D uncertain. The V gene's germline CDR1 is SGHRS and CDR2 YFSETQ. Trimming cost V 0 bases and J 7 bases, with 5 bases left between them. This CDR3 has 12 residues. The CDR3 DNA sequence: TGCGCCAGCAGCTTGGACGGGCAGCCCCAGCATTTT. As protein: CASSLDGQPQHF.

This clone turned up a few times. V is TRBV28 and J is TRBJ1-5, with D possibly TRBD1 on 5 matching bases. V lost 5 bases and J lost 0, with 11 bases in between. Per the germline V gene, CDR1 is MDHEN and CDR2 is SYDVKM. This CDR3 contains 15 residues. The chain's CDR3 is CASSPQGLSNQPQHF. In DNA, the CDR3 is TGTGCCAGCAGTCCCCAGGGCCTTAGCAATCAGCCCCAGCATTTT. The full variable domain, rest sourced from reference TRBV28 and TRBJ1-5, is DVKVTQSSRYLVKRTGEKVFLECVQDMDHENMFWYRQDPGLGLRLIYFSYDVKMKEKGDIPEGYSVSREKKERFSLILESASTNQTSMYLCASSPQGLSNQPQHFGDGTRLSIL.

The rearrangement joins TRBV7-8 to TRBJ2-7; the D gene is possibly TRBD2 (5 bases). In germline, CDR1 is SGHVS, CDR2 FQNEAQ. The CDR3 is 14 amino acids. V was cut by 4 bases and J by 7 bases, with 17 bases left in between. The DNA of the CDR3 is TGTGCCAGCAGCTGGCCCCTCGGAGGTTCAGAGCAGTACTTC. Translation gives CASSWPLGGSEQYF.

The chain joins TRBV28 to TRBJ2-3, with 10 bases aligning to TRBD1. Per germline, CDR1 MDHEN and CDR2 SYDVKM. J was trimmed by 6 bases and V by 1 base; bases with no gene match: 7. The CDR3 runs to 16 residues. CDR3 sequence reads: CASSLSGTGEWDTQYF. DNA of the CDR3: TGTGCCAGCAGTTTATCCGGGACAGGGGAATGGGATACGCAGTATTTT.

V is TRBV3-1 (or the pseudogene TRBV3-2) and J is TRBJ1-5; tentative D call: TRBD1 (6 bases). The germline gives CDR1 LGHDT, CDR2 YNNKEL (reference sequence). The CDR3 is 15 amino acids. V gave up 1 base and J gave up 4 bases, with 11 bases separating them. CDR3 residues: CASSQGGQGNQPQHF. CDR3 coding DNA: TGTGCCAGCAGCCAAGGGGGGCAGGGAAATCAGCCCCAGCATTTT.

The chain uses TRBV19 and TRBJ2-7; D gene unclear. This CDR3 is 11 amino acids long. Germline V gene sequence: CDR1 LNHDA, CDR2 SQIVND (reference sequence). Trimming pared 4 bases from V and 3 bases from J, leaving 4 bases between. The CDR3 is CASSTYYEQYF. The CDR3 DNA reads as TGTGCCAGTAGTACGTACTACGAGCAGTACTTC.

The chain couples TRBV28 to TRBJ1-6, with D possibly TRBD1 on 5 matching bases. CDR1 is MDHEN, CDR2 SYDVKM, per germline. The CDR3 is made up of 13 amino acids. V lost 4 bases and J 9 bases, leaving 10 bases between the germline ends. The CDR3 nucleotides are TGTGCCAGCAGTTCCAGGGAGGGTTCACCCCTCCACTTT. Its protein is CASSSREGSPLHF.